These 22 T cell receptor beta chains originate from one sample sequenced in a study of T-cell memory formation after mild COVID-19 (dated by TCRdb to about 2021). Libraries were made using 5' RACE. The sequencer listed for this sample is Illumina NovaSeq 6000. The public reads were reprocessed in TCRdb via fastp at Q25 and MiXCR, keeping in-frame beta chains. Each CDR3 protein gets just one entry, which takes the most common genes and DNA from the rows behind it. This sample gives some 150,000 distinct CDR3 sequences in total; 6% to 7% of them show up just once. 2% to 2.5% of the sample goes to the ten largest clones. The sequenced sample consisted of PBMCs or a T cell subset sorted from them (not recorded which). The receptors here all came from an adult woman who had mild COVID-19 (a few samples of this study predate the infection). The sample titles of this study are shuffled in the database, so cell type and time point are left out; the donor was told from shared clones.

A few counts support this clonotype. The chain uses TRBV20-1 and TRBJ2-6; 8 bases are shared with TRBD1. V was clipped by 8 bases and J by 0 bases; unmatched bases: 9. Germline values: CDR1 DFQATT, CDR2 SNEGSKA (reference sequence). This CDR3 spans 16 amino acids. In DNA form, the CDR3 reads TGCAGTTCAAAGACAGGGGTTGGCTCTGGGGCCAACGTCCTGACTTTC. Translation gives CSSKTGVGSGANVLTF.

This clonotype was recorded many times. The chain combines TRBV10-3 with TRBJ2-7; D could derive from TRBD1 or TRBD2 (5 bases each). The CDR3 runs to 14 residues. Trimming shortened V by 8 bases and J by 2 bases, and 16 bases separated the two germline ends. Per germline, CDR1 ENHRY and CDR2 SYGVKD. The CDR3 reads CAIGGPDRTYEQYF. DNA for the CDR3: TGTGCCATCGGAGGCCCCGACAGAACCTACGAGCAGTACTTC.

V is TRBV28 and J is TRBJ2-4; TRBD2 is a possible D gene (6 bases). CDR3 length: 14 residues. V lost 8 bases to trimming and J lost 6 bases, with 17 bases between them. CDR1 is MDHEN, CDR2 SYDVKM, per germline. DNA of the CDR3: TGTGCCAGCGGTCCCCGGGAGAGTCTAAACATTCAGTACTTC. Protein sequence: CASGPRESLNIQYF. Drawing the rest from reference TRBV28 and TRBJ2-4, the complete variable domain is DVKVTQSSRYLVKRTGEKVFLECVQDMDHENMFWYRQDPGLGLRLIYFSYDVKMKEKGDIPEGYSVSREKKERFSLILESASTNQTSMYLCASGPRESLNIQYFGAGTRLSVL.

This clonotype has a count of ten or more. The chain has TRBV7-8 and TRBJ2-1, with D perhaps matching TRBD2 (5 bases). This CDR3 has 18 amino acids. V was clipped by 3 bases and J by 5 bases, with 23 bases between them. The germline V gene encodes CDR1 SGHVS and CDR2 FQNEAQ. CDR3 in amino acids: CASSFDRASGFGNNEQFF. For the CDR3, the DNA is TGTGCCAGCAGCTTCGACCGGGCCTCGGGGTTTGGAAACAATGAGCAGTTCTTC.

This clonotype has ten or more counts. The chain is built from TRBV7-8 and TRBJ1-6; maybe TRBD1 (6 bases). CDR3 length: 15 residues. CDR1 and CDR2 from the germline V gene are SGHVS and FQNEAQ. The V and J ends lost 1 base and 10 bases respectively, with 14 bases between them. CDR3 region: CASSLEARGGSPLHF. The CDR3 DNA is TGTGCCAGCAGCTTAGAGGCCAGGGGAGGCTCACCCCTCCACTTT.

This clonotype was detected only a few times. The chain recombines TRBV12-3 or TRBV12-4 with TRBJ1-2; 8 bases match TRBD1. CDR3 length: 15 residues. Trimming took 6 bases from V and 4 from J; bases not matched to a gene: 10. The DNA for the CDR3 is TGTGCCAGCAGATCAGGACAGGGTGCTTCCTATGGCTACACCTTC. It translates to CASRSGQGASYGYTF.

The rearrangement uses TRBV24-1 and TRBJ1-6; D might be TRBD1 (5 bases). The CDR3 has 16 amino acids. V was shortened by 1 base and J by 4 bases, with 10 bases between the two germline ends. The germline gives CDR1 KGHDR, CDR2 SFDVKD. CDR3 sequence: CATSDLEGHYNSPLHF. The CDR3 bases are TGTGCCACCAGTGATTTAGAAGGACATTATAATTCACCCCTCCACTTT.

This chain uses TRBV4-1 with TRBJ2-4; no definite D call. The germline V gene encodes CDR1 MGHRA and CDR2 YSYEKL. V was clipped by 1 base and J by 0 bases, with 10 bases between them. The CDR3 length is 16 residues. CDR3 sequence reads: CASSQGLGLAKNIQYF. In nucleotides, the CDR3 is TGCGCCAGCAGCCAAGGACTGGGGTTAGCCAAAAACATTCAGTACTTC.

The chain combines TRBV7-2 with TRBJ2-7, with D possibly being TRBD1 or TRBD2 (5 bases each). Trimming stripped 5 bases from V and 0 bases from J, with 14 bases between. This CDR3 contains 15 residues. Germline values: CDR1 SGHTA, CDR2 FQGNSA. CDR3 sequence reads: CASSRRDAVSYEQYF. CDR3 DNA sequence: TGTGCCAGCAGCAGAAGGGACGCGGTCTCCTACGAGCAGTACTTC.

This chain links TRBV5-1 with TRBJ2-7; 8 bases match TRBD1. The germline gives CDR1 SGHRS, CDR2 YFSETQ. V lost 3 bases, J lost 4 bases, and 6 bases stayed unmatched. This CDR3 is built from 14 residues. The CDR3 bases are TGCGCCAGCAGCTCAGGACAGGGCCTTTACGAGCAGTACTTC. Residues: CASSSGQGLYEQYF. Filled out from reference TRBV5-1 and TRBJ2-7, the complete variable domain reads KAGVTQTPRYLIKTRGQQVTLSCSPISGHRSVSWYQQTPGQGLQFLFEYFSETQRNKGNFPGRFSGRQFSNSRSEMNVSTLELGDSALYLCASSSGQGLYEQYFGPGTRLTVT.

The V and J genes are TRBV6-5 and TRBJ1-2, with D unclear. CDR3 length: 13 amino acids. The V gene lost 7 bases and the J gene lost 4 bases, with 13 bases spanning the gap. Germline lookup yields CDR1 MNHEY and CDR2 SVGAGI. CDR3 nucleotides: TGTGCCAGCACCTCTACCCGACTCTATGGCTACACCTTC. It yields the protein CASTSTRLYGYTF.

This clonotype was seen a few times. The chain employs TRBV18 and TRBJ1-1, with D maybe TRBD1 (6 bases). Trimming took 2 bases from V and 11 from J, leaving 24 bases between them. Germline assignment: CDR1 KGHSH and CDR2 LQKENI. CDR3 size: 16 residues. The CDR3 region is CASSPIHQGGFFGAFF. In DNA form, the CDR3 reads TGTGCCAGCTCACCAATTCATCAAGGGGGATTTTTTGGGGCTTTCTTT.

The chain has TRBV7-8 and TRBJ2-7; the D gene is possibly TRBD2 (5 bases). CDR1 is SGHVS, CDR2 FQNEAQ, per germline. CDR3 length equals 20 residues. Trimming pared 0 bases from V and 0 bases from J, leaving 24 bases between. CDR3 amino acids: CASSLAIIAGAAESSYEQYF. The CDR3 region has the DNA TGTGCCAGCAGCTTAGCAATAATTGCCGGAGCGGCGGAGAGCTCCTACGAGCAGTACTTC.

This clonotype was counted between two and nine times. The V gene is TRBV6-5, the J gene TRBJ1-6; weak D call: TRBD1 (5 bases). Trimming cost V 6 bases and J 0 bases, with 12 bases left between them. The CDR3 has 16 residues. CDR1 and CDR2 from the germline V gene are MNHEY and SVGAGI. The chain's CDR3 is CASSLDIRSYNSPLHF. The CDR3 nucleotides are TGTGCCAGCAGCCTGGACATCCGCTCCTATAATTCACCCCTCCACTTT.

V gene TRBV7-8 combines with J gene TRBJ1-2, with 7 bases aligning to TRBD1. This CDR3 is 15 amino acids long. After removal of 1 base from V and 5 bases from J, the junction contained 7 bases not matched to a gene. CDR1 SGHVS and CDR2 FQNEAQ come from the germline V gene. The CDR3 loop reads CASSLGTGLNYGYTF. CDR3 bases: TGTGCCAGCAGCTTAGGGACAGGTCTAAATTATGGCTACACCTTC.

This clonotype has a count of ten or more. V is TRBV5-1 and J is TRBJ2-1; D gene ambiguous. Trimming removed 0 bases from V and 9 bases from J, with 10 bases in between. The germline V gene has CDR1 SGHRS and CDR2 YFSETQ. CDR3 size: 13 residues. Here the CDR3 DNA reads TGCGCCAGCAGCTTGGCCACCGAGTCTGAGCAGTTCTTC. The encoded protein is CASSLATESEQFF.

At least ten counts were recorded for this clonotype. The genes are TRBV5-1 and TRBJ2-1, with 10 positions matching TRBD2. The J segment lost 7 bases and the V segment lost 0 bases, leaving 10 bases of the junction unmatched. Germline loops: CDR1 SGHRS, CDR2 YFSETQ. This CDR3 is built from 17 residues. The CDR3 sequence is CASSLAYRAGGLNEQFF. CDR3 sequence (DNA): TGCGCCAGCAGCTTGGCCTACAGAGCGGGGGGGCTGAATGAGCAGTTCTTC.

This clonotype appeared a few times. The chain links TRBV2 to TRBJ2-6; D is unclear. The V end lost 5 bases, the J end lost 2 bases, and 10 bases lay between the germline ends. From germline, CDR1 is SNHLY and CDR2 FYNNEI. This CDR3 is built from 15 residues. Here the CDR3 DNA reads TGTGCCAGCAGTTATTACAGTACTGGGGCCAACGTCCTGACTTTC. Encoded protein: CASSYYSTGANVLTF.

In its sample, this clonotype was seen many times. This sequence joins TRBV12-3 or TRBV12-4 and TRBJ2-5, with 10 positions matching TRBD2. V lost 6 bases, J lost 5 bases, and 12 bases stayed unmatched. The CDR3 is 16 amino acids. CDR3 loop: CASSRDPSGRRETQYF. CDR3 nucleotides: TGTGCCAGCAGCCGGGACCCTAGCGGGAGAAGGGAGACCCAGTACTTC.

This clonotype was found a few times. V gene TRBV11-2 combines with J gene TRBJ2-5; D remains ambiguous. This CDR3 spans 15 amino acids. Germline V gives CDR1 SGHAT, CDR2 FQNNGV. V was shortened by 1 base and J by 1 base, with 10 bases between the two germline ends. CDR3 bases: TGTGCCAGCAGCTTAGGGGTCGTGGGCCAAGAGACCCAGTACTTC. Protein sequence: CASSLGVVGQETQYF.

This clonotype was counted only a few times. The chain uses TRBV2 and TRBJ1-5; a possible D gene is TRBD1 (5 bases). The CDR3 has 16 residues. V dropped 5 bases and J dropped 2 bases, with 16 bases sitting between them. Per germline, CDR1 SNHLY and CDR2 FYNNEI. CDR3 in DNA: TGTGCCAGCAGTCCACCCGGGACCGGGGGCAATCAGCCCCAGCATTTT. Translation: CASSPPGTGGNQPQHF.

Many counts were recorded for this clonotype. The CDR3 coding sequence is TGCGCCAGCAGCACAGGGACAGGGGATTATACGCAGTATTTT. Its translation: CASSTGTGDYTQYF. V usage is TRBV5-1 and J usage is TRBJ2-3; 10 bases are a match to TRBD1. Germline V gene sequence: CDR1 SGHRS, CDR2 YFSETQ. Trimming removed 4 bases from V and 7 bases from J; junction bases left unmatched: 6. The CDR3 is made up of 14 amino acids.